The next 15 T cell receptor beta chains were all read from a single sample in a study of vaccination and CD4 T cells after COVID-19. Cultured CD4+ T-cell DNA underwent Oncomine TCR Beta short-read sequencing. TCRdb fed the PCR reads into MiXCR, producing one record per CDR3 protein. Counted here are around 25,000 distinct CDR3 sequences, 67% occurring once; the ten biggest clones make up under 20%. Antigens for these TCRs are unknown. The treatment: approximately 11-day PBMC culture with coronavirus spike peptide pools or control peptides (ViraFEST assay). Sequencing used CD4+ T cells from blood, cultured in vitro, obtained after SARS-CoV-2 vaccination. These receptors all come from a human donor who received a COVID-19 vaccine.

The V gene is TRBV7-9, the J gene TRBJ1-1; D is undetermined. The V and J ends lost 5 bases and 7 bases respectively, with 11 bases between them. CDR1 is SEHNR and CDR2 is FQNEAQ in the germline V gene (reference sequence). The CDR3 covers 12 residues. CDR3 amino acids: CASSQVGSEAFF. The CDR3 nucleotides read TGTGCCAGCAGCCAAGTTGGAAGTGAAGCTTTCTTT.

This clonotype was recorded once. The rearrangement joins TRBV7-3 to TRBJ2-3; 8 nucleotides match TRBD2. The CDR3 runs to 16 residues. Trimming took 0 bases from V and 6 from J; bases not matched to a gene: 8. CDR1 and CDR2 (germline): SGHTA, FQGTGA. In nucleotides, the CDR3 is TGTGCCAGCAGCTTAACGTCGGGGGGGCGAGTCGATACGCAGTATTTT. This sequence encodes CASSLTSGGRVDTQYF.

This CDR3 is CASSISGLSSYEQYF. The CDR3 DNA sequence: TGTGCCAGTAGTATTAGCGGGCTAAGCTCCTACGAGCAGTACTTC. The gene calls are TRBV19 and TRBJ2-7; 7 bases fit TRBD2. The junction had 5 bases not matched to a gene; V was cut back by 3 bases and J by 0 bases. The CDR3 runs to 15 residues. The germline V gene encodes CDR1 LNHDA and CDR2 SQIVND (reference sequence).

CDR3 amino acids: CSAKVLQGSPYEQYF. The CDR3 nucleotides read TGCAGTGCTAAGGTTTTACAGGGCAGTCCTTACGAGCAGTACTTC. This chain links TRBV20-1 with TRBJ2-7; weak D call: TRBD1 (6 bases). Trimming took 4 bases from V and 4 from J, leaving 20 bases between them. This CDR3 comprises 15 residues. The V gene's germline CDR1 is DFQATT and CDR2 SNEGSKA (reference sequence).

The V and J genes are TRBV19 and TRBJ1-5; TRBD1 aligns across 12 bases. Germline CDR1 is LNHDA and CDR2 is SQIVND (reference sequence). This CDR3 has 18 amino acids. J gave up 0 bases and V 7 bases, and 10 bases lay outside the gene matches. The CDR3 region is CASTRGQGAPYSNQPQHF. The CDR3 DNA reads TGTGCCAGTACTCGGGGACAGGGGGCTCCTTATAGCAATCAGCCCCAGCATTTT. The whole variable domain, remainder taken from reference TRBV19 and TRBJ1-5, is DGGITQSPKYLFRKEGQNVTLSCEQNLNHDAMYWYRQDPGQGLRLIYYSQIVNDFQKGDIAEGYSVSREKKESFPLTVTSAQKNPTAFYLCASTRGQGAPYSNQPQHFGDGTRLSIL.

This chain joins TRBV9 and TRBJ1-2, with 7 bases fitting TRBD1. The CDR3 runs to 13 residues. J lost 6 bases, V lost 0 bases, and 2 bases had no gene match. Germline V CDR1 and CDR2: SGDLS, YYNGEE. In DNA, the CDR3 is TGTGCCAGCAGCGTAGCTACAGGGGATGGCTACACCTTC. It codes for CASSVATGDGYTF.

The chain carries TRBV6-1 and TRBJ2-7, with D hard to call. Trimming removed 6 bases at V and 1 base at J, with 10 bases between. CDR1 is MNHNS, CDR2 SASEGT, per germline. The CDR3 loop spans 13 amino acids. Here the CDR3 reads CASSRSLSYEQYF. The CDR3 nucleotides are TGTGCCAGCAGCCGATCGCTGTCCTACGAGCAGTACTTC.

The CDR3 DNA reads as TGCAGTGCTCTAGGGTCAGCTACCTACAATGAGCAGTTCTTC. The encoded protein is CSALGSATYNEQFF. V is TRBV20-1 and J is TRBJ2-1; D is ambiguous. V gave up 5 bases and J gave up 2 bases, with 13 bases separating them. The germline CDR1 and CDR2 sequences are DFQATT and SNEGSKA (reference sequence). The CDR3 runs 14 residues.

This clonotype was recorded once. The chain is built from TRBV11-3 and TRBJ2-3; D gene uncertain. Germline CDR1 SGHNT, CDR2 YENEEA. Trimming left V 1 base short and J 2 bases short, with 10 bases between. CDR3 length equals 15 residues. The CDR3 protein is CASSLGRPATDTQYF. Written as DNA, the CDR3 is TGTGCCAGCAGCTTAGGTCGCCCAGCCACAGATACGCAGTATTTT.

In this sample, this clonotype turned up a few times. The V call is TRBV27, the J call TRBJ1-6; TRBD1 is a possible D gene (6 bases). Per germline, CDR1 MNHEY and CDR2 SMNVEV (reference sequence). The CDR3 totals 16 residues. The V and J ends lost 3 bases and 0 bases respectively, with 9 bases between them. This CDR3 is CASSFTQGSYNSPLHF. CDR3 nucleotide sequence: TGTGCCAGCAGTTTCACACAGGGCTCCTATAATTCACCCCTCCACTTT.

This clonotype was found a few times. CDR3 region: CSVAPGGANYGYTF. The CDR3 DNA reads as TGCAGCGTCGCACCGGGGGGGGCCAACTATGGCTACACCTTC. J is TRBJ1-2 and V is TRBV20-1, with D possibly being TRBD1 (6 bases). Germline V CDR1 and CDR2: DFQATT, SNEGSKA (reference sequence). CDR3 size: 14 residues.

The chain recombines TRBV30 with TRBJ2-2; 7 bases map to TRBD2. CDR1 and CDR2 (germline): GTSNPN, SVGIG (reference sequence). V was pared by 0 bases and J by 1 base, with 8 bases of the junction left unmatched. This CDR3 has 17 amino acids. The CDR3 region is CAWSVLGEGRNTGELFF. The CDR3 DNA is TGTGCCTGGAGTGTACTTGGGGAGGGAAGGAACACCGGGGAGCTGTTTTTT.

V gene TRBV20-1 combines with J gene TRBJ2-5, with 7 bases aligning to TRBD2. This CDR3 contains 15 residues. The germline CDR1 and CDR2 sequences are DFQATT and SNEGSKA (reference sequence). V lost 4 bases, J lost 2 bases, and 10 bases stayed unmatched. CDR3 residues: CSATTGLDSQETQYF. CDR3 DNA: TGCAGTGCTACTACCGGACTAGACTCTCAAGAGACCCAGTACTTC.

The chain is built from TRBV6-1 and TRBJ2-2; D ambiguous. The CDR3 has 12 amino acids. Germline CDR1 MNHNS, CDR2 SASEGT. V lost 7 bases, J lost 3 bases, and 6 bases lay in between. The CDR3 sequence: CASTSDTGELFF. CDR3 bases: TGTGCCAGCACCTCAGACACCGGGGAGCTGTTTTTT.

CDR3 DNA sequence: TGCAGTGCTAGACGCCCGGGACAGGGCTATAATTCACCCCTCCACTTT. This sequence encodes CSARRPGQGYNSPLHF. This rearrangement joins TRBV20-1 to TRBJ1-6, with 9 positions matching TRBD1. The CDR3 sequence is 16 residues long. Germline CDR1 is DFQATT and CDR2 is SNEGSKA (reference sequence). V lost 2 bases and J lost 3; bases outside the gene matches: 5.